This TCR beta chain was identified in a study of T cell clonality in common variable immunodeficiency. This clone appeared many times. The CDR3 goes on 3 residues after the read ends, and that part is filled in from the germline J gene. The V gene's germline CDR1 is SGHNT and CDR2 YYREEE (reference sequence). This CDR3 region has 15 residues. Germline trimming cut 9 bases from V and 4 bases from J; bases unmatched to any gene: 9. The assay was immunoSEQ multiplex PCR, and TCRdb's table has in-frame clones only and misses some. This sample has tens of thousands of clones, each found more than once. The sequenced material came from peripheral blood mononuclear cells. This clonotype originated in a person aged 18 to 70 in good health. This chain connects TRBV5-4 to TRBJ2-2; 10 positions agree with TRBD1. The CDR3 DNA, read in part, is TGTGCCATCGGAAGACAGGGGGCGGGCACCGGGGAG. Its protein product is CAIGRQGAGTGE. The CDR3 reads in full as CAIGRQGAGTGELFF.